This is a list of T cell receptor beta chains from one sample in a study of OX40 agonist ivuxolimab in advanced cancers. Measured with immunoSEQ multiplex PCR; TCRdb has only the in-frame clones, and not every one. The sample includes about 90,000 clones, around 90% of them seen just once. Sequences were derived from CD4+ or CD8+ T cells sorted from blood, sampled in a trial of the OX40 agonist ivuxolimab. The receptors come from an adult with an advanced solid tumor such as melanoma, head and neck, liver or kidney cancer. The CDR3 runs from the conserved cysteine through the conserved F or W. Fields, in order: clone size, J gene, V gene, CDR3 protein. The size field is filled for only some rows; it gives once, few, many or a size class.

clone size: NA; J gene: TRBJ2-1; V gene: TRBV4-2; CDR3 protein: CASSQDQDSNEQFF
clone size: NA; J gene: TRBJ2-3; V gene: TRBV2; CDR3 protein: CASRTQGPDTQYF
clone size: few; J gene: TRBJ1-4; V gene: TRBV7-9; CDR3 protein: CASSRDSTRKLFF
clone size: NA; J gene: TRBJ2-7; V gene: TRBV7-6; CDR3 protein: CASSPGQGAREQYF
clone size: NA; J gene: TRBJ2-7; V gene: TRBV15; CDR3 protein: CATSRERGGSGGEQYF
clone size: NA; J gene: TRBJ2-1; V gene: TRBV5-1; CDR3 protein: CASAGLAGGITYNEQFF
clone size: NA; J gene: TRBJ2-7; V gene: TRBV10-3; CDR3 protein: CAISQIEGLHYEQYF
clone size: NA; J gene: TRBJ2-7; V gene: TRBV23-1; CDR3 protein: CASSLKYEQYF
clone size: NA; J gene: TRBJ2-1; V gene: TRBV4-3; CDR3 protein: CASSQGTKAGSYNEQFF
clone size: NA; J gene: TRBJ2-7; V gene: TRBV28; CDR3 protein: CASRSSPGLYEQYF
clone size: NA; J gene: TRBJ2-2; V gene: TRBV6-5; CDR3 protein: CASSYTLAPNTGELFF
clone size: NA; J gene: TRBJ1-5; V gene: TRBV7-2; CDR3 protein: CASSLEGRSNQPQHF
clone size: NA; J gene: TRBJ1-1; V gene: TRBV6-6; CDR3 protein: CASSPVTMNTEAFF
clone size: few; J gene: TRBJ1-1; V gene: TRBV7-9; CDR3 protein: CASSLGQTNTEAFF
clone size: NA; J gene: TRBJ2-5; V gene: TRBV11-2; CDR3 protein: CASSFAGLEETQYF
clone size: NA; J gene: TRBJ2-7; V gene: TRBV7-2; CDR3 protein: CASSSLAGGSYEQYF
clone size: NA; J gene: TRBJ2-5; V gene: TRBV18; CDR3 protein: CASSPKASGTVVFETQYF
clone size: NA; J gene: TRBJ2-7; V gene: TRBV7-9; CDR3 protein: CASSFGGSEYEQYF
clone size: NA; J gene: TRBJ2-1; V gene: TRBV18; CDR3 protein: CASSPPVAGGRYNEQFF
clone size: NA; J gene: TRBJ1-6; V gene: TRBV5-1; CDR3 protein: CASSLEQGLNSPLHF
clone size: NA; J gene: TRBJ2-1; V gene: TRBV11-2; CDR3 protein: CASSPGTDNNEQFF